This TCR beta chain is from a study of blood T cell repertoires in COVID-19. Per the study methods: Nucleated cell number was recorded as an estimate derived from reference gene primer amplification. Profiling relied on immunoSEQ multiplex PCR, and the TCRdb table lists in-frame clones only, not all of them. V, J and clone size were drawn from that table, and D and trimming were deduced from the DNA. The sample gives about 250,000 clones, 88% of which show up once; over 1.1% is in the top ten. Source material: peripheral blood. This clonotype was sampled from a man older than 75 with acute or convalescent COVID-19.

The CDR3 DNA reads TGTGCCAGCAGTTCCCTCGGGAAGGGGGCTCTCTATGGCTACACCTTC. Its protein product is CASSSLGKGALYGYTF. The V and J genes are TRBV28 and TRBJ1-2; 7 positions match TRBD1. Looked up from germline, CDR1 is MDHEN and CDR2 is SYDVKM. The CDR3 runs to 16 residues. Germline trimming cut 4 bases from V and 4 bases from J; bases unmatched to any gene: 12.